The present TCR beta chain was sequenced within a study of cytomegalovirus exposure and HLA in healthy donors. Study-wide points: Being indistinguishable, some V segments were excluded, TRBV6-2 and TRBV6-3 among them. The study assumed roughly uniform donor sequencing depth for presence/absence analyses.

With 4 bases clipped from V and 2 bases from J, the junction kept 2 bases outside the gene matches. The CDR3 has 14 amino acids. Looked up from germline, CDR1 is SNHLY and CDR2 is FYNNEI. Primers for the PCR totalled 60 Vbeta and 13 Jbeta. TCRdb's copy holds only in-frame clones and misses some; the assay was immunoSEQ multiplex PCR. The sample lists about 120,000 clones, under 80% occurring once. Note on this clone: Its antigen is not identified.

The specimen sequenced was PBMCs. This receptor was identified in a man in his forties or fifties in good health and CMV-seropositive. The chain couples TRBV2 to TRBJ2-3, with TRBD2 matching over 8 bases. CDR3 amino acids: CASSVSGATDTQYF. The CDR3 region has the DNA TGTGCCAGCAGTGTTAGCGGGGCCACAGATACGCAGTATTTT.